These T cell receptor beta chains were read from a single sample in a study of blood T cell repertoires in COVID-19. Sequenced by immunoSEQ multiplex PCR; TCRdb stores in-frame clones only, minus some. The repertoire has some 170,000 clones, about 91% of them found once; the top ten carry around 3.9%. Sequencing was done on a sample of peripheral blood. These receptors originate from a woman aged 60 to 75 who had recovered from COVID-19. Both conserved end residues are part of each CDR3. D genes are given only for firm matches. Rows give clone size only sometimes, using once, few, many, or a class for an expanded clone.

v_call,j_call,clone_size,d_call,cdr3_nt,cdr3_aa
TRBV19,TRBJ2-5,.,TRBD1,TGTGCCAGTAGTATAGATACGGGGACAGGGACCCAAGAGACCCAGTACTTC,CASSIDTGTGTQETQYF
TRBV7-2,TRBJ2-7,once,TRBD1,TGTGCCAGCAGCTTAACCGGGACAGGGTCTTACGAGCAGTACTTC,CASSLTGTGSYEQYF
TRBV27,TRBJ2-5,.,TRBD2,TGTGCCAGCAGTTTAGGCTCTAGCGGGTTGGGAGAGACCCAGTACTTC,CASSLGSSGLGETQYF
TRBV27,TRBJ1-5,.,TRBD1,TGTGCCAGTGGACAGGGCTTTGGCAATCAGCCCCAGCATTTT,CASGQGFGNQPQHF
TRBV4-3,TRBJ2-1,once,.,TGCGCCAGCAGCCGGCGGAGGAGCTCCTACAATGAGCAGTTCTTC,CASSRRRSSYNEQFF
TRBV5-1,TRBJ1-2,once,TRBD1,TGCGCCAGCAGCTTTACAGGGGGCGCGGACTATGGCTACACCTTC,CASSFTGGADYGYTF
TRBV11-2,TRBJ2-6,.,.,TGTGCCAGCAGCTTTTGGCGGGACAACGTCCTGACTTTC,CASSFWRDNVLTF
TRBV6-5,TRBJ1-2,.,.,TGTGCCAGCAGCGACTTGTCAGCTAACTATGGCTACACCTTC,CASSDLSANYGYTF
TRBV29-1,TRBJ2-3,.,.,TGCAGCGTTGTACTTACAGGGTCAGATACGCAGTATTTT,CSVVLTGSDTQYF
TRBV18,TRBJ2-7,.,.,TGTGCCAGCTCACCAAACCCCGGGACAACTTACGAGCAGTACTTC,CASSPNPGTTYEQYF
TRBV2,TRBJ2-7,.,.,TGTGCCATCGTACAGGGTTCTGGGGCCGAGCAGTACTTC,CAIVQGSGAEQYF
TRBV19,TRBJ1-2,.,TRBD1,TGTGCCAGTAGTATGAGGGGGCCTTATGGCTACACCTTC,CASSMRGPYGYTF
TRBV28,TRBJ1-2,.,.,TGTGCCAGCAGTTTAAGGAGGAGCCCCTATGGCTACACCTTC,CASSLRRSPYGYTF
TRBV28,TRBJ2-3,.,.,TGTGCCAGCAGTTTATTGTTAGCGGTGCCCTTCACAGATACGCAGTATTTT,CASSLLLAVPFTDTQYF
TRBV3-1/TRBV3-2,TRBJ1-2,.,.,TGTGCCAGCAGCCAAGGGACAAATCGGCACTATGGCTACACCTTC,CASSQGTNRHYGYTF
TRBV5-4,TRBJ2-7,.,.,TGTGCCAGCAGTATCCCCGGCTCCTACGAGCAGTACTTC,CASSIPGSYEQYF
TRBV18,TRBJ2-7,.,.,TGTGCCAGCTCACCAAGAGTCGGGATTAGCTCCTACGAGCAGTACTTC,CASSPRVGISSYEQYF
TRBV4-2,TRBJ1-1,.,TRBD1,TGTGCCAGCAGCCAGCAGGGGGCATTACCTGAAGCTTTCTTT,CASSQQGALPEAFF
TRBV4-3,TRBJ2-1,.,TRBD2,TGCGCCAGCAGGAGACTAGCGGGGGGCCCTTTTGATGAGCAGTTCTTC,CASRRLAGGPFDEQFF
TRBV7-9,TRBJ2-5,once,.,TGTGCCAGCAGCCCCAACCAAGAGACCCAGTACTTC,CASSPNQETQYF
TRBV5-1,TRBJ1-1,.,TRBD1,TGCGCCAGCAGACCTAGGTTTGGACAGGGTGCCCTCTACGAAGCTTTCTTT,CASRPRFGQGALYEAFF
TRBV30,TRBJ1-1,.,.,TGTGCCTGGAGTCCCGGGACATTTAACACTGAAGCTTTCTTT,CAWSPGTFNTEAFF